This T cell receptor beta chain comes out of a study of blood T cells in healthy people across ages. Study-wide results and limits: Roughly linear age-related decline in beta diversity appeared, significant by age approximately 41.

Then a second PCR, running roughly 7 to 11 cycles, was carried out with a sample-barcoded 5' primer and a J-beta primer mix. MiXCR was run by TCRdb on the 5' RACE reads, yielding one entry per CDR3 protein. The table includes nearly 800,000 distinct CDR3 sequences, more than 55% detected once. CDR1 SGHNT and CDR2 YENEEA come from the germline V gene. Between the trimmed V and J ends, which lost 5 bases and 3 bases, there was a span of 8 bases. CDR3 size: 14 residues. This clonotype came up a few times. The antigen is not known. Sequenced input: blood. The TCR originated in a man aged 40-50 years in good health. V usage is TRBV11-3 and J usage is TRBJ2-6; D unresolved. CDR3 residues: CASSVPIGANVLTF. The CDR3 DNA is TGTGCCAGCAGCGTTCCCATTGGGGCCAACGTCCTGACTTTC. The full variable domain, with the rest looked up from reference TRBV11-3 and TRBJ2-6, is EAGVVQSPRYKIIEKKQPVAFWCNPISGHNTLYWYLQNLGQGPELLIRYENEEAVDDSQLPKDRFSAERLKGVDSTLKIQPAELGDSAVYLCASSVPIGANVLTFGAGSRLTVL.